The 32 T cell receptor beta chains below all came from one sample that was sequenced in a study of vaccination effects on CD4 cells after COVID-19. These receptors are not linked to any known antigen. Ahead of sequencing, the ViraFEST assay grew antigen-specific CD4+ T cells using viral peptide pools. The authors isolated CD4+ T cells after 9 to 10 days of culture. Of the BNT162b2 and mRNA-1273 vaccines, participants received two doses of one or the other. Libraries were prepared by immunoSEQ multiplex PCR; TCRdb keeps only in-frame clonotypes and omits some of them. This sample has just under 60,000 clones, with around four fifths found just once. The sample here was CD4+ T cells from PBMCs cultured with HCoV-OC43 spike peptides, taken after COVID-19 vaccination. Subset reported: HCoV-OC43 spike overlapping peptide pool stimulation. These receptors were obtained from a human donor who received a COVID-19 vaccine.

This clone occurred a few times. The chain uses TRBV10-1 and TRBJ1-1; D gene ambiguous. The germline gives CDR1 WNHNN, CDR2 SYGVQD (reference sequence). This CDR3 has 13 residues. V lost 7 bases to trimming and J lost 0 bases, with 9 bases between them. The CDR3 DNA sequence: TGCGCCAGCAAGGTGGCTTTGAACACTGAAGCTTTCTTT. Translating it yields CASKVALNTEAFF.

V usage is TRBV28 and J usage is TRBJ2-1; tentative D call: TRBD1 (5 bases). The CDR3 has 16 amino acids. The V gene lost 1 base and the J gene lost 5 bases, with 15 bases spanning the gap. Germline assignment: CDR1 MDHEN and CDR2 SYDVKM. The CDR3, as DNA: TGTGCCAGCAGTTTATCAGGGTACGGCGCTAACAATGAGCAGTTCTTC. It codes for CASSLSGYGANNEQFF.

This clone was found a few times. V is TRBV7-3 and J is TRBJ1-2; tentatively, D is TRBD1 (6 bases). CDR3 length: 14 residues. Per germline, CDR1 SGHTA and CDR2 FQGTGA. The germline V and J ends were trimmed by 4 bases and 1 base, with 10 bases remaining between them. CDR3 loop: CASSYRALNYGYTF. In nucleotides, the CDR3 is TGTGCCAGCAGCTACAGGGCTCTTAACTATGGCTACACCTTC.

V gene TRBV27 combines with J gene TRBJ2-2; D not resolved. With 5 bases removed from V and 6 bases from J, the gap between germline ends came to 13 bases. From germline, CDR1 is MNHEY and CDR2 SMNVEV (reference sequence). The CDR3 loop spans 14 amino acids. The DNA of the CDR3 is TGTGCCAGCAGTCTACATAACACCGCCGGGGAGCTGTTTTTT. Its protein is CASSLHNTAGELFF.

The J gene is TRBJ2-3, the V gene TRBV7-3; 13 bases align to TRBD2. Germline CDR1 is SGHTA and CDR2 is FQGTGA. The V gene end was trimmed by 5 bases and the J gene end by 6 bases; junction bases not matched to a gene: 11. The CDR3 contains 17 residues. CDR3 sequence reads: CASSRTTSGGAGDTQYF. DNA for the CDR3: TGTGCCAGCAGCCGAACTACTAGCGGGGGGGCCGGGGATACGCAGTATTTT.

This clone was detected only a few times. This sequence joins TRBV5-1 and TRBJ2-3, with no clear D. The CDR3 spans 14 residues. The germline gives CDR1 SGHRS, CDR2 YFSETQ. V dropped 2 bases and J dropped 0 bases, with 7 bases sitting between them. CDR3 sequence (DNA): TGCGCCAGCAGCTTAGTTAGCAGCACAGATACGCAGTATTTT. This translates into CASSLVSSTDTQYF.

The chain employs TRBV4-2 and TRBJ2-2; D call uncertain. Trimming left V 0 bases short and J 0 bases short, with 8 bases between. The germline CDR1 and CDR2 sequences are LGHNA and YNFKEQ. The CDR3 covers 16 residues. The CDR3, as DNA: TGTGCCAGCAGCCAAGAATCTGGTTCGAACACCGGGGAGCTGTTTTTT. It encodes CASSQESGSNTGELFF.

The rearrangement uses TRBV6-1 and TRBJ1-2, with D unresolved. This CDR3 region has 11 residues. Trimming took off 3 bases at V and 8 bases at J, with 7 bases between the two ends. Per the germline V gene, CDR1 is MNHNS and CDR2 is SASEGT. In DNA form, the CDR3 reads TGTGCCAGCAGTGAGGTGCGGGGCTACACCTTC. It encodes CASSEVRGYTF.

This chain uses TRBV19 with TRBJ1-4; D call uncertain. The length of the CDR3 is 13 residues. Trimming took 2 bases from V and 10 from J, leaving 11 bases between them. From germline, CDR1 is LNHDA and CDR2 SQIVND (reference sequence). The CDR3 sequence is CASSISGVGKLFF. DNA of the CDR3: TGTGCCAGTAGTATATCCGGGGTCGGAAAACTGTTTTTT.

DNA of the CDR3: TGCGCCAGTAGCCCTTCGGCTGGCGACAACTATGGCTACACCTTC. Translating it yields CASSPSAGDNYGYTF. V usage is TRBV5-1 and J usage is TRBJ1-2; the D is unclear. V was clipped by 8 bases and J by 2 bases, with 19 bases between them. Germline CDR1 reads SGHRS; CDR2 reads YFSETQ. The CDR3 length is 15 residues. The variable domain in full, with the rest retrieved from reference TRBV5-1 and TRBJ1-2, is KAGVTQTPRYLIKTRGQQVTLSCSPISGHRSVSWYQQTPGQGLQFLFEYFSETQRNKGNFPGRFSGRQFSNSRSEMNVSTLELGDSALYLCASSPSAGDNYGYTFGSGTRLTVV.

The chain uses TRBV19 and TRBJ2-2; 8 nucleotides match TRBD2. CDR3 size: 13 residues. The ends lost 10 bases at V and 8 bases at J; junction bases unmatched: 9. Per germline, CDR1 LNHDA and CDR2 SQIVND (reference sequence). The DNA of the CDR3 is TGTGCCACCGGGACTAGAAAGGTTGGGGAGCTGTTTTTT. Its translation: CATGTRKVGELFF.

This chain connects TRBV10-3 to TRBJ2-5, with D tentatively TRBD2 (5 bases). The CDR3 totals 13 residues. The V end was cut by 3 bases, the J end by 11 bases, with 16 bases between. Germline values: CDR1 ENHRY, CDR2 SYGVKD. CDR3 residues: CAISDRSSMGQYF. CDR3 bases: TGTGCCATCAGTGATAGGTCTAGCATGGGGCAGTACTTC.

This chain connects TRBV5-5 to TRBJ2-7, with D possibly TRBD1 on 5 matching bases. The CDR3 loop spans 13 amino acids. The germline V gene encodes CDR1 SGHKS and CDR2 YYEKEE (reference sequence). V was clipped by 2 bases and J by 3 bases, with 9 bases between them. The CDR3 DNA is TGTGCCAGCAGCTTTCAGGGTATCTACGAGCAGTACGTC. It specifies CASSFQGIYEQYV.

The chain couples TRBV7-2 to TRBJ2-3, with a weak D call TRBD1 (6 bases). From germline, CDR1 is SGHTA and CDR2 FQGNSA. There are 14 residues in the CDR3. V shed 5 bases and J shed 2 bases, with 11 bases lying between them. CDR3 amino acids: CASSPTGITDTQYF. The CDR3, as DNA: TGTGCCAGCAGCCCTACAGGGATCACAGATACGCAGTATTTT.

This sequence joins TRBV19 and TRBJ1-3, with D tentatively TRBD1 (5 bases). The CDR3 loop spans 16 amino acids. From germline, CDR1 is LNHDA and CDR2 SQIVND (reference sequence). V lost 3 bases and J lost 2, with 14 bases in between. This CDR3 reads CASSIATVLTGNTIYF. CDR3 nucleotide sequence: TGTGCCAGTAGTATCGCGACAGTCCTTACTGGAAACACCATATATTTT. Full variable domain (missing parts from reference TRBV19 and TRBJ1-3): DGGITQSPKYLFRKEGQNVTLSCEQNLNHDAMYWYRQDPGQGLRLIYYSQIVNDFQKGDIAEGYSVSREKKESFPLTVTSAQKNPTAFYLCASSIATVLTGNTIYFGEGSWLTVV.

The chain couples TRBV5-8 to TRBJ2-7, with TRBD1 matching 7 bases. Germline CDR1 SGHTS, CDR2 YDEGEE. The CDR3 has 13 residues. V lost 1 base and J lost 6; bases outside the gene matches: 4. CDR3 sequence (DNA): TGTGCCAGCAGCTTGCAGGGGGTGGGCGAGCAGTACGTC. Protein product: CASSLQGVGEQYV.

The V call is TRBV5-1, the J call TRBJ2-7; D gene ambiguous. Trimming removed 5 bases from V and 6 bases from J, with 15 bases in between. Germline lookup yields CDR1 SGHRS and CDR2 YFSETQ. The CDR3 runs to 13 residues. CDR3 DNA sequence: TGCGCCAGCAGTTTTGACCACTCCAGCGAGCAGTACGTC. Its protein product is CASSFDHSSEQYV.

The genes are TRBV19 and TRBJ2-2; D gene uncertain. CDR1 and CDR2 (germline): LNHDA, SQIVND (reference sequence). The ends were cut back, 4 bases at V and 1 base at J, with 4 bases in the middle. The CDR3 is 13 residues long. The CDR3 sequence: CASSNLNTGELFF. The CDR3 DNA sequence: TGTGCCAGTAGTAATCTGAACACCGGGGAGCTGTTTTTT.

The chain carries TRBV10-1 and TRBJ2-2, with 10 bases that match TRBD1. The CDR3 runs 14 residues. J lost 5 bases, V lost 5 bases, and 2 bases had no gene match. Germline V gene data show CDR1 as WNHNN and CDR2 as SYGVQD (reference sequence). CDR3 bases: TGCGCCAGCAGTCGGACAGGGGGGACCGGGGAGCTGTTTTTT. As protein: CASSRTGGTGELFF.

This chain links TRBV5-5 with TRBJ2-5; unclear D gene. Per germline, CDR1 SGHKS and CDR2 YYEKEE (reference sequence). This CDR3 contains 13 residues. The V end lost 7 bases, the J end lost 5 bases, and 15 bases lay between the germline ends. CDR3 region: CASSSAPRETQYF. The DNA of the CDR3 is TGTGCCAGCTCGTCAGCCCCGCGGGAGACCCAGTACTTC.

V usage is TRBV24-1 and J usage is TRBJ2-1; TRBD2 agrees at 10 bases. Germline CDR1 reads KGHDR; CDR2 reads SFDVKD. This CDR3 has 16 residues. Trimming took 3 bases from V and 1 from J; bases not matched to a gene: 2. The CDR3 is CATSDRLAGSYNEQFF. The CDR3 region has the DNA TGTGCCACCAGTGATAGACTAGCGGGTTCCTACAATGAGCAGTTCTTC.

V is TRBV9 and J is TRBJ2-1; 9 nucleotides align to TRBD2. The germline CDR1 and CDR2 sequences are SGDLS and YYNGEE. The CDR3 is made up of 17 amino acids. With V trimmed by 3 bases and J by 7 bases, 14 bases remained unmatched. The CDR3 loop reads CASSDRIEGTSWNEQFF. CDR3 in DNA: TGTGCCAGCAGCGACAGAATTGAAGGGACTAGCTGGAATGAGCAGTTCTTC.

This chain joins TRBV6-5 and TRBJ2-7; 10 positions match TRBD1. The V gene end was trimmed by 7 bases and the J gene end by 1 base; junction bases not matched to a gene: 7. CDR1 and CDR2 (germline): MNHEY, SVGAGI. The CDR3 runs to 15 residues. The CDR3 DNA reads as TGTGCCAGCAATCCCGGGACAGGGGTTTCCTACGAGCAGTACGTC. Protein: CASNPGTGVSYEQYV.

V is TRBV19 and J is TRBJ1-5; D gene uncertain. This CDR3 is 14 amino acids long. Germline V gene sequence: CDR1 LNHDA, CDR2 SQIVND (reference sequence). V lost 1 base and J lost 9, with 13 bases in between. This chain's CDR3 is CASSIAGSFRPQHF. DNA for the CDR3: TGTGCCAGTAGTATAGCGGGATCTTTTCGGCCCCAGCATTTT.

V usage is TRBV24-1 and J usage is TRBJ2-3; maybe TRBD1 (6 bases). CDR3 length: 13 amino acids. V lost 12 bases to trimming and J lost 4 bases, with 16 bases between them. Germline assignment: CDR1 KGHDR and CDR2 SFDVKD. The CDR3 loop reads CASQGQGSDTQYF. DNA for the CDR3: TGTGCCTCCCAGGGGCAGGGTTCAGATACGCAGTATTTT.

The genes are TRBV5-1 and TRBJ1-4; a possible D gene is TRBD1 (5 bases). The V end lost 4 bases, the J end lost 8 bases, and 12 bases lay between the germline ends. Germline lookup yields CDR1 SGHRS and CDR2 YFSETQ. CDR3 length: 13 residues. The CDR3 region is CASSRQEGEKLFF. The CDR3 nucleotides are TGCGCCAGCAGCAGGCAGGAGGGGGAAAAACTGTTTTTT.

The chain combines TRBV19 with TRBJ1-2, with unresolved D. Germline values: CDR1 LNHDA, CDR2 SQIVND (reference sequence). CDR3 length: 12 residues. Trimming left V 4 bases short and J 10 bases short, with 13 bases between. CDR3 region: CASSRGFLNYTF. CDR3 nucleotide sequence: TGTGCCAGTAGTAGAGGGTTCTTAAACTACACCTTC.

This clone has a single count. The DNA of the CDR3 is TGCGCCAGCAGCCGTTACCTAACCGTTCAGGGTGAGACCCAGTACTTC. This translates into CASSRYLTVQGETQYF. This chain uses TRBV5-1 with TRBJ2-5; D is possibly TRBD1 (5 bases). The CDR3 length is 16 residues. Trimming took 4 bases from V and 5 from J, leaving 21 bases between them. Germline-derived CDR1 and CDR2 are SGHRS and YFSETQ.

The chain has TRBV20-1 and TRBJ1-2; D unresolved. The germline V gene encodes CDR1 DFQATT and CDR2 SNEGSKA (reference sequence). The V and J ends lost 0 bases and 6 bases respectively, with 5 bases between them. The CDR3 spans 11 residues. The CDR3 reads CSARDRDGYTF. The CDR3 coding sequence is TGCAGTGCTAGAGATAGGGATGGCTACACCTTC.

This chain links TRBV5-5 with TRBJ2-5; D gene uncertain. Germline-derived CDR1 and CDR2 are SGHKS and YYEKEE (reference sequence). V was shortened by 3 bases and J by 1 base, with 13 bases between the two germline ends. CDR3 length: 15 residues. The CDR3 sequence: CASSSGEATQETQYF. The CDR3 DNA follows: TGTGCCAGCAGCTCCGGAGAGGCGACCCAAGAGACCCAGTACTTC.

The J gene is TRBJ2-5, the V gene TRBV4-1; TRBD1 is a possible D gene (6 bases). CDR3 size: 14 residues. V dropped 8 bases and J dropped 0 bases, with 13 bases sitting between them. The germline CDR1 and CDR2 sequences are MGHRA and YSYEKL. Written as DNA, the CDR3 is TGCGCCAGCGCCAGGGACACCAACCAAGAGACCCAGTACTTC. This codes for CASARDTNQETQYF.

The chain links TRBV15 to TRBJ1-5; D not certain. This CDR3 contains 13 residues. The germline gives CDR1 LNHNV, CDR2 YYDKDF (reference sequence). Between the trimmed V and J ends, which lost 4 bases and 0 bases, there was a span of 4 bases. The CDR3 sequence: CATSKISNQPQHF. The CDR3 nucleotides read TGTGCCACCAGCAAGATTAGCAATCAGCCCCAGCATTTT.